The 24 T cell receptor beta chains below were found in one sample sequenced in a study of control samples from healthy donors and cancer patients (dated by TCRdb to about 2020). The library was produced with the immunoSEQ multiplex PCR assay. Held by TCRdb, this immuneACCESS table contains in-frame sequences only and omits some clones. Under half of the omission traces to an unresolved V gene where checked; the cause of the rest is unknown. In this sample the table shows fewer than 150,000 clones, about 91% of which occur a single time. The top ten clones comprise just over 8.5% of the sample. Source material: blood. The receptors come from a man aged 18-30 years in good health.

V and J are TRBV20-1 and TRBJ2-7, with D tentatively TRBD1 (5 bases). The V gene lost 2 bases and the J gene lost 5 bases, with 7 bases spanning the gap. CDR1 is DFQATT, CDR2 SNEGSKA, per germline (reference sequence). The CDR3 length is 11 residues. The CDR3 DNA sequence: TGCAGTGCTAGACAGGGCGACGAGCAGTACTTC. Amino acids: CSARQGDEQYF.

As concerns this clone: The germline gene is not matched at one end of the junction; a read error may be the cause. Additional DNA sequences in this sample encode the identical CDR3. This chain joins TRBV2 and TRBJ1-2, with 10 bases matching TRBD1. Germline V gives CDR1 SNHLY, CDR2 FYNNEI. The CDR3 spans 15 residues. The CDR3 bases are TGTGCTAGCAGTCCCCGGGACAGGGGACTTTATGGCTACACCTTC. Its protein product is CASSPRDRGLYGYTF.

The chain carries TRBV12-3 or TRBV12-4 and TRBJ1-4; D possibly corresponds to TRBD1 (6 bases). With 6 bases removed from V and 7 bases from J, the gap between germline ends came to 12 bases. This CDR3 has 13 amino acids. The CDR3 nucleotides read TGTGCCAGCAGAGGGGGGTTTAGTGAAAAACTGTTTTTT. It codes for CASRGGFSEKLFF.

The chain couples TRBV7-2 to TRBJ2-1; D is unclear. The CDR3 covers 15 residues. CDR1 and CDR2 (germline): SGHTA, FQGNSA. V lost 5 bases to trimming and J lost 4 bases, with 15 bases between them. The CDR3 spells CASSPDTSLYNEQFF. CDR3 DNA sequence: TGTGCCAGCAGCCCCGACACTTCACTTTACAATGAGCAGTTCTTC.

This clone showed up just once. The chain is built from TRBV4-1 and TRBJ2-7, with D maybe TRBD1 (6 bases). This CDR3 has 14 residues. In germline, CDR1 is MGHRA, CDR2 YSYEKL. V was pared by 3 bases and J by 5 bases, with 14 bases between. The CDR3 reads CASSQGALMNEQYF. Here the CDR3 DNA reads TGCGCCAGCAGCCAGGGGGCGTTAATGAACGAGCAGTACTTC.

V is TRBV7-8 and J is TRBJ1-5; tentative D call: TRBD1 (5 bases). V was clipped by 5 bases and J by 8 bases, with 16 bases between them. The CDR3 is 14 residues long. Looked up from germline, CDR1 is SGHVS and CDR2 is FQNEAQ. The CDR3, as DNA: TGTGCCAGCAGCCAAGGGGCAAGTTTTGAGCCCCAGCATTTT. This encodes CASSQGASFEPQHF.

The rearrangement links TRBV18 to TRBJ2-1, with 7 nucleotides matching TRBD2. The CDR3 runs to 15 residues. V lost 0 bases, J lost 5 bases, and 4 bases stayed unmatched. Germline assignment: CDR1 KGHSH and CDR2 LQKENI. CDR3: CASSPPARGDNEQFF. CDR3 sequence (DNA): TGTGCCAGCTCACCACCGGCTCGGGGGGACAATGAGCAGTTCTTC. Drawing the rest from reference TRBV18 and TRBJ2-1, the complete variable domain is NAGVMQNPRHLVRRRGQEARLRCSPMKGHSHVYWYRQLPEEGLKFMVYLQKENIIDESGMPKERFSAEFPKEGPSILRIQQVVRGDSAAYFCASSPPARGDNEQFFGPGTRLTVL.

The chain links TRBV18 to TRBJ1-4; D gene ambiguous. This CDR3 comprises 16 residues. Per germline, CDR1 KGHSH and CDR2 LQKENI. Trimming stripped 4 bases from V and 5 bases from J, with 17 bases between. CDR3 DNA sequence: TGTGCCAGCTCACTGACGAAGGCCGGACCGAATGAAAAACTGTTTTTT. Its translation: CASSLTKAGPNEKLFF.

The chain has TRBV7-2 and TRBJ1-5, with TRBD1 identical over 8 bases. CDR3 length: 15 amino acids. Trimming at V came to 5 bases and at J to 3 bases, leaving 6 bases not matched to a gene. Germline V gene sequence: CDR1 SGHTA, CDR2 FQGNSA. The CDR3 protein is CASSPWGQVNQPQHF. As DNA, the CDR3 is TGTGCCAGCAGCCCCTGGGGACAGGTCAATCAGCCCCAGCATTTT.

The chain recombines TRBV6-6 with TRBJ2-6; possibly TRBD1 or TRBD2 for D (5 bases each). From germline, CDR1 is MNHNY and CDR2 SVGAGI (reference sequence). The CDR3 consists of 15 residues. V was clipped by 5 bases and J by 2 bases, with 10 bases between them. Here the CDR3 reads CASSPGGTGANVLTF. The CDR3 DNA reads TGTGCCAGCAGTCCTGGGGGAACTGGGGCCAACGTCCTGACTTTC.

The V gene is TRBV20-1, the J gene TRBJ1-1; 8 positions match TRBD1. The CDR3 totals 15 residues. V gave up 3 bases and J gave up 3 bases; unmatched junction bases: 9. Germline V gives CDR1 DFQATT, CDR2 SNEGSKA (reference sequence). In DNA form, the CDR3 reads TGCAGTGCTAGTCAGGGGGCTTCGTCGGACACTGAAGCTTTCTTT. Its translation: CSASQGASSDTEAFF.

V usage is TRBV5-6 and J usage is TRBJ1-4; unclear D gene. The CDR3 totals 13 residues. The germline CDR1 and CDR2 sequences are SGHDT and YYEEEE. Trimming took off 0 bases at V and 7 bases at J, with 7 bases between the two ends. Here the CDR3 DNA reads TGTGCCAGCAGCTTGGGGAGGGTTGAAAAACTGTTTTTT. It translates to CASSLGRVEKLFF.

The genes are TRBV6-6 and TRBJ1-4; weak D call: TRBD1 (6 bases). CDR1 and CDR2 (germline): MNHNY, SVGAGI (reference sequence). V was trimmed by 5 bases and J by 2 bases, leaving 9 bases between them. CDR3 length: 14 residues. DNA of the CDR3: TGTGCCAGCAGTCCGACAGGCACTAATGAAAAACTGTTTTTT. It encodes CASSPTGTNEKLFF.

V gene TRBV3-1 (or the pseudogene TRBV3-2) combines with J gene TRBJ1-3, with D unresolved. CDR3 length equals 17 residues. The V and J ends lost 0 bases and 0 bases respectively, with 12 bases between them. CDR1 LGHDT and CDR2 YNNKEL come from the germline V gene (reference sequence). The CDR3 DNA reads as TGTGCCAGCAGCCAAGAGGTCCAGCAGGCCTCTGGAAACACCATATATTTT. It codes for CASSQEVQQASGNTIYF.

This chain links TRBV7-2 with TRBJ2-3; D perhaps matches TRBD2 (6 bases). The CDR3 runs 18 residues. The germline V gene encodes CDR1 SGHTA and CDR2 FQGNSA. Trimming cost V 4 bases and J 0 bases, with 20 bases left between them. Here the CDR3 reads CASSWGYLRGPSTDTQYF. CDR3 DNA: TGTGCCAGCAGCTGGGGGTATTTGCGGGGCCCTAGCACAGATACGCAGTATTTT.

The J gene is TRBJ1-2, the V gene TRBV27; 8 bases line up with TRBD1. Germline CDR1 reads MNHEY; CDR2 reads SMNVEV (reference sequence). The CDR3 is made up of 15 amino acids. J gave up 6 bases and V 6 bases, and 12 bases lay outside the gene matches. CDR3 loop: CASRRRDRGIHGYTF. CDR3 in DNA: TGTGCCAGCAGGCGGCGCGACAGGGGTATTCATGGCTACACCTTC.

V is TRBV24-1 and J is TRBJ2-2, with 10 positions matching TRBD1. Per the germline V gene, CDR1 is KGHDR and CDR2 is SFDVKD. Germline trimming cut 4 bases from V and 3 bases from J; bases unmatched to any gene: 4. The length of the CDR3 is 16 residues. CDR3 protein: CATSDPTGGDTGELFF. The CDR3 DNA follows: TGTGCCACCAGTGACCCGACAGGGGGCGACACCGGGGAGCTGTTTTTT.

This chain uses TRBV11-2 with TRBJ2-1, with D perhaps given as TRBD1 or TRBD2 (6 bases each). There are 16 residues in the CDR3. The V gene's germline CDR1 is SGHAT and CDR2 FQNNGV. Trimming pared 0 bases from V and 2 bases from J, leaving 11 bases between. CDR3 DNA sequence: TGTGCCAGCAGCTTAGAGTCCGGGGGCGCCTACAATGAGCAGTTCTTC. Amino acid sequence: CASSLESGGAYNEQFF.

For the CDR3, the DNA is TGTGCCAGCAGCTTTTTGAGCGGCTTCTTAGCTAACTATGGCTACACCTTC. Protein product: CASSFLSGFLANYGYTF. This chain joins TRBV11-2 and TRBJ1-2; D remains ambiguous. V was shortened by 3 bases and J by 0 bases, with 17 bases between the two germline ends. In germline, CDR1 is SGHAT, CDR2 FQNNGV. The CDR3 loop spans 17 amino acids.

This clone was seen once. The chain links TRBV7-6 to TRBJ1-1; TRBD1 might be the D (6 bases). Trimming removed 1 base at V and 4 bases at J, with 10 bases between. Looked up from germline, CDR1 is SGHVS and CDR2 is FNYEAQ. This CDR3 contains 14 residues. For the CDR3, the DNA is TGTGCCAGCAGCTTAGGGCAGGGGATCACTGAAGCTTTCTTT. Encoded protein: CASSLGQGITEAFF.

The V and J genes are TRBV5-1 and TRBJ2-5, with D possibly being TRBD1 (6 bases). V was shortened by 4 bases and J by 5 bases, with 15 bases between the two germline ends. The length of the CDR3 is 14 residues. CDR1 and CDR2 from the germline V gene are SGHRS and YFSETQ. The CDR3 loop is CASSLMDSRETQYF. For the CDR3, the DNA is TGCGCCAGCAGCCTTATGGACAGTAGGGAGACCCAGTACTTC.

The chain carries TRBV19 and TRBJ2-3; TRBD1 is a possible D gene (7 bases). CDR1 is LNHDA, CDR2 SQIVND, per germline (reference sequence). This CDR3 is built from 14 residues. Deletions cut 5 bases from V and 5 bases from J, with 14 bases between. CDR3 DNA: TGTGCCAGTAGTGGGGGGCAGGGGGGAGATACGCAGTATTTT. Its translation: CASSGGQGGDTQYF.

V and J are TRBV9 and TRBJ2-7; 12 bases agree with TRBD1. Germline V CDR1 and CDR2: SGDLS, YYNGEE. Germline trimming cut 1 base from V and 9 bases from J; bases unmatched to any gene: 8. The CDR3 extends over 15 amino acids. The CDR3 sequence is CASSVSGTGGNGQYF. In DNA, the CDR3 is TGTGCCAGCAGCGTATCTGGGACAGGGGGCAATGGGCAGTACTTC.

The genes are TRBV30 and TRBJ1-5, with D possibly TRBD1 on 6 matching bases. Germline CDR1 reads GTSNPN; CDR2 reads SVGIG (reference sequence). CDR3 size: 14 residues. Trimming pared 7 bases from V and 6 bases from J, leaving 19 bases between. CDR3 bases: TGTGCCTACAAAGCCACAGGGTGGGCTCAGCCCCAGCATTTT. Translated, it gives CAYKATGWAQPQHF.